This T cell receptor beta chain stems from a study of a mutant IDH1 vaccine in newly diagnosed glioma. Indicated time point: baseline, week 1 (first vaccination visit). The treatment was: pre-vaccination baseline after standard-of-care therapy. Measured with immunoSEQ multiplex PCR; TCRdb has only the in-frame clones, and not every one. The sample has about 21,000 clones; over 75% are singletons. Germline CDR1 is SGHRS and CDR2 is YFSETQ. The CDR3 sequence is 13 residues long. V lost 3 bases to trimming and J lost 8 bases, with 14 bases between them. Sequenced material: PBMCs, taken from a glioma patient treated with radiotherapy, temozolomide or both. The rearrangement uses TRBV5-1 and TRBJ1-1; D is unclear. This TCR came from a middle-aged man with glioma. CDR3 sequence: CASSSTSRSEAFF. The CDR3 nucleotides read TGCGCCAGCAGCTCCACTAGTCGCTCCGAAGCTTTCTTT.